Here is one T cell receptor beta chain with its context. No antigen is known for it. This table comes from immunoSEQ multiplex PCR, and its TCRdb copy is limited to in-frame clones, with some not included. The data show some 130,000 clones, with around nine tenths seen just once and roughly 0.15% held by the top ten. The V gene end was trimmed by 8 bases and the J gene end by 1 base; junction bases not matched to a gene: 18. Germline assignment: CDR1 LNHDA and CDR2 SQIVND (reference sequence). The CDR3 covers 19 residues. The data were obtained in a study of graft-versus-host responses after intestinal transplantation.

This sequence was found in a human donor who received an intestinal transplant. The chain couples TRBV19 to TRBJ1-3, with 9 bases identical to TRBD1. The sequences come from unstimulated CD4+ T cells sorted from spleen or lymph node cells, collected before intestinal transplant. DNA of the CDR3: TGTGCCAGTTGGGGTGCCAGTTTGGGACAGGGCGCGTCTGGAAACACCATATATTTT. Translating gives CASWGASLGQGASGNTIYF.